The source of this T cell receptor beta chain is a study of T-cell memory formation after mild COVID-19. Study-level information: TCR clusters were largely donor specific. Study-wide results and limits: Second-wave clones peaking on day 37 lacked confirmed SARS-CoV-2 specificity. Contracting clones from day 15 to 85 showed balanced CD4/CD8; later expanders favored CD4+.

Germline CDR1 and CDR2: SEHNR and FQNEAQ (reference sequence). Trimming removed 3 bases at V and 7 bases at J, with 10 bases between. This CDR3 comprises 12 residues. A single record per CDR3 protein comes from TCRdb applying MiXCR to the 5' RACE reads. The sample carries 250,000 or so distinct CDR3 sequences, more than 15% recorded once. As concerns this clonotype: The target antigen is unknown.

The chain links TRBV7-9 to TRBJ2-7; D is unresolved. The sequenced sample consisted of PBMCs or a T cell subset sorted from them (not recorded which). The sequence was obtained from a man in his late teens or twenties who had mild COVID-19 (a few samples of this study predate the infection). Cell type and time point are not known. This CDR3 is CASSLFTWEQYF. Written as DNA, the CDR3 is TGTGCCAGCAGCTTGTTTACCTGGGAGCAGTACTTC.